What follows are 11 T cell receptor beta chains derived from one specimen sequenced in a study of blood T cell repertoires in COVID-19. TCRdb's copy holds only in-frame clones and misses some; the assay was immunoSEQ multiplex PCR. Here the sample spans 200,000 to 300,000 clones, approximately 86% being singletons. Specimen: peripheral blood. These receptors were collected from a man aged 25 to 40 with active or convalescent COVID-19.

The chain carries TRBV5-1 and TRBJ2-7; D is unclear. Germline-derived CDR1 and CDR2 are SGHRS and YFSETQ. V was cut by 2 bases and J by 2 bases, with 11 bases left in between. The CDR3 totals 14 residues. In DNA, the CDR3 is TGCGCCAGCAGCTTAGCCGGGTCCCCCTACGAGCAGTACTTC. Its translation: CASSLAGSPYEQYF.

The gene calls are TRBV5-1 and TRBJ1-1; D not certain. V was trimmed by 0 bases and J by 5 bases, leaving 14 bases between them. Germline CDR1 reads SGHRS; CDR2 reads YFSETQ. CDR3 length: 15 amino acids. The CDR3 reads CASSLVPGGGTEAFF. In DNA, the CDR3 is TGCGCCAGCAGCTTGGTCCCGGGAGGAGGTACTGAAGCTTTCTTT.

The V call is TRBV2, the J call TRBJ2-7; tentatively, D is TRBD2 (5 bases). V shed 5 bases and J shed 2 bases, with 10 bases lying between them. Germline CDR1 SNHLY, CDR2 FYNNEI. The CDR3 extends over 13 amino acids. This CDR3 is CASSRGLAYEQYF. CDR3 in DNA: TGTGCCAGCAGTCGGGGTCTTGCCTACGAGCAGTACTTC.

This clone was counted a few times. This chain joins TRBV6-1 and TRBJ1-5, with 10 bases matching TRBD1. V shed 0 bases and J 6 bases; nucleotides not matched to a gene: 11. This CDR3 has 18 residues. The germline CDR1 and CDR2 sequences are MNHNS and SASEGT. The CDR3 here is CASSEAPPWTGGGQPQHF. CDR3 DNA sequence: TGTGCCAGCAGTGAAGCCCCCCCCTGGACAGGGGGTGGTCAGCCCCAGCATTTT.

V is TRBV9 and J is TRBJ2-1, with TRBD1 matching 9 bases. V shed 1 base, J shed 9 bases, and the junction held 8 bases outside the gene matches. Germline V gene sequence: CDR1 SGDLS, CDR2 YYNGEE. The CDR3 runs to 15 residues. The CDR3 sequence is CASSVNDGTGSEQFF. CDR3 coding DNA: TGTGCCAGCAGCGTAAACGATGGGACAGGGAGTGAGCAGTTCTTC.

The CDR3 region has the DNA TGTGCCAGCAGCTTGGCGGGGTCCTCAAGGGGCTACACCTTC. Its translation: CASSLAGSSRGYTF. V usage is TRBV5-4 and J usage is TRBJ1-2, with no clear D. CDR3 length: 14 residues. From germline, CDR1 is SGHNT and CDR2 YYREEE (reference sequence). The V end was cut by 0 bases, the J end by 8 bases, with 14 bases between.

In DNA, the CDR3 is TGTGCCAGCAGCTTTACGGGGGGCCTGGACGAGCAGTACTTC. Its translation is CASSFTGGLDEQYF. The gene calls are TRBV7-9 and TRBJ2-7; tentative D call: TRBD2 (7 bases). The CDR3 spans 14 residues. Trimming shortened V by 3 bases and J by 5 bases, and 14 bases separated the two germline ends. The V gene's germline CDR1 is SEHNR and CDR2 FQNEAQ (reference sequence).

The chain couples TRBV19 to TRBJ1-1; TRBD1 matches at 7 bases. The ends lost 6 bases at V and 3 bases at J; junction bases unmatched: 13. CDR1 and CDR2 (germline): LNHDA, SQIVND (reference sequence). The CDR3 is 16 amino acids. This CDR3 reads CASSTINRGSYTEAFF. In DNA, the CDR3 is TGTGCCAGTAGCACCATTAACAGGGGTTCGTACACTGAAGCTTTCTTT. The whole variable domain, filled in from reference TRBV19 and TRBJ1-1, reads DGGITQSPKYLFRKEGQNVTLSCEQNLNHDAMYWYRQDPGQGLRLIYYSQIVNDFQKGDIAEGYSVSREKKESFPLTVTSAQKNPTAFYLCASSTINRGSYTEAFFGQGTRLTVV.

This rearrangement joins TRBV14 to TRBJ2-3; the match to TRBD2 covers 8 bases. The ends lost 1 base at V and 3 bases at J; junction bases unmatched: 6. Per the germline V gene, CDR1 is SGHDN and CDR2 is FVKESK. The CDR3 is 16 amino acids. For the CDR3, the DNA is TGTGCCAGCAGCCAAGCGGGGGGGCCTTGGACAGATACGCAGTATTTT. Protein: CASSQAGGPWTDTQYF.

The chain employs TRBV9 and TRBJ1-1, with 7 bases matching TRBD1. The germline V gene encodes CDR1 SGDLS and CDR2 YYNGEE. V trimming: 3 bases; J trimming: 4 bases; junction bases outside the gene matches: 6. There are 14 residues in the CDR3. The CDR3 spells CASSGTTGSTEAFF. CDR3 coding DNA: TGTGCCAGCAGCGGGACGACAGGGAGCACTGAAGCTTTCTTT.

This rearrangement joins TRBV30 to TRBJ1-2; no clear D. Looked up from germline, CDR1 is GTSNPN and CDR2 is SVGIG (reference sequence). The germline V and J ends were trimmed by 5 bases and 8 bases, with 12 bases remaining between them. The CDR3 contains 11 residues. The CDR3 DNA reads TGTGCCTGGGAGCGGGGAGACGGCTACACCTTC. Translated: CAWERGDGYTF.